This T cell receptor (beta chain) was profiled in a study of blood T cell repertoires in COVID-19. Study at large: Acute-phase and convalescent COVID-19 samples originated in the United States, Italy and Spain.

This CDR3 comprises 14 residues. Trimming removed 4 bases from V and 4 bases from J, with 12 bases in between. Germline V gene lookup returns CDR1 SGHRS and CDR2 YFSETQ. In the original workflow: Counts of nucleated cells, estimated from reference gene primer amplification, were obtained. Profiling relied on immunoSEQ multiplex PCR, and the TCRdb table lists in-frame clones only, not all of them. For V, J and clone size, that table is used; D and trimming come from the DNA. The data contain under 200,000 clones, about 83% of them seen just once; the ten biggest clones take up over 1.5%. The TCR sequence derives from a human donor in a cohort sampled during active COVID-19. The sequenced material came from peripheral blood. The gene calls are TRBV5-1 and TRBJ2-1; D is perhaps TRBD1 (6 bases). CDR3 sequence reads: CASSVGQLYNEQFF. The CDR3 DNA is TGCGCCAGCAGCGTCGGACAGTTATACAATGAGCAGTTCTTC.